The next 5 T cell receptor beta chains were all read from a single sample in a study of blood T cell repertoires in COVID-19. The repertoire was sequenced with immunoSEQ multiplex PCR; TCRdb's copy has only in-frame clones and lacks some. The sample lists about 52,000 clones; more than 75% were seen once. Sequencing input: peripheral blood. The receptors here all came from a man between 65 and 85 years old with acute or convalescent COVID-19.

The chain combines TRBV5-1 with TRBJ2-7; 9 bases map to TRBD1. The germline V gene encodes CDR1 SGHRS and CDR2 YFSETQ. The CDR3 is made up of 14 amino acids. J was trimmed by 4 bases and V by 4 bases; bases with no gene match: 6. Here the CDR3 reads CASSQTTGGYEQYV. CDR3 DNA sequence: TGCGCCAGCAGCCAAACGACAGGGGGGTACGAGCAGTACGTC.

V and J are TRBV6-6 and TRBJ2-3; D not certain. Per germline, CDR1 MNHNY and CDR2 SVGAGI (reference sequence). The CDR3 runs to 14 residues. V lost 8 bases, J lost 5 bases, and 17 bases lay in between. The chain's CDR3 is CASGLSMSGDTQYF. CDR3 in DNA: TGTGCCAGCGGCCTTAGCATGAGTGGAGATACGCAGTATTTT.

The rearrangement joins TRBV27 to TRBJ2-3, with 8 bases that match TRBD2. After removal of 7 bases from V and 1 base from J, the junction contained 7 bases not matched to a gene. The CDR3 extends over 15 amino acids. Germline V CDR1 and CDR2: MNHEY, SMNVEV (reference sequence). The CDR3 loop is CASTNFGGGTDTQYF. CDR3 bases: TGTGCCAGCACCAACTTCGGGGGGGGCACAGATACGCAGTATTTT.

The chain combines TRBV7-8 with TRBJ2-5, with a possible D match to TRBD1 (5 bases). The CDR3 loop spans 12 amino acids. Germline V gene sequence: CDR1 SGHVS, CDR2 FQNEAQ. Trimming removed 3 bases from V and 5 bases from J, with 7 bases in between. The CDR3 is CASSFNRETQYF. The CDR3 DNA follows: TGTGCCAGCAGCTTCAACAGGGAGACCCAGTACTTC.

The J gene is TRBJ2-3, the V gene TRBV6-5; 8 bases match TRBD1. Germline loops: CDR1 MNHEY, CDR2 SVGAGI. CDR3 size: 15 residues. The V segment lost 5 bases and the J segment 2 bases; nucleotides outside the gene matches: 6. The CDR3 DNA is TGTGCCAGCAGTAGACAGGGGACTGCCACAGATACGCAGTATTTT. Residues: CASSRQGTATDTQYF.